One T cell receptor (beta chain) is described in this entry. V trimming: 5 bases; J trimming: 0 bases; junction bases outside the gene matches: 1. CDR3 length: 14 amino acids. From germline, CDR1 is KGHDR and CDR2 SFDVKD. This specimen belongs to a study of T cell responses to AZD1222 COVID-19 vaccine. Using immunoSEQ multiplex PCR, the repertoire was profiled, and TCRdb retains in-frame clones only, with some absent. Seen here are 120,000 or so clones, more than 75% observed once, and the top ten hold approximately 1.3%. Sequences were derived from peripheral blood, sampled on day 0 of AZD1222 vaccination. The J gene is TRBJ2-3, the V gene TRBV24-1, with TRBD2 matching over 7 bases. The origin of this receptor is an adult in good health. The CDR3 reads CATSVGGSTDTQYF. CDR3 DNA: TGTGCCACCAGTGTGGGAGGGAGCACAGATACGCAGTATTTT.